Sequencing of this TCR beta chain was carried out in a study of cytomegalovirus exposure and HLA in healthy donors. General study points: Cytomegalovirus status was reportedly diagnosed by the classifier with high specificity and sensitivity. The study listed roughly 160 cytomegalovirus-associated TCR beta chains. Most sequenced TCRs were rare (though some public TCRs occurred in many donors).

On this clone itself: Its target is not known.

This CDR3 is built from 14 residues. Per germline, CDR1 SGDLS and CDR2 YYNGEE. J gave up 6 bases and V 4 bases, and 8 bases lay outside the gene matches. Sequenced by immunoSEQ multiplex PCR; TCRdb stores in-frame clones only, minus some. This table holds 150,000 to 200,000 clones, 75% to 90% found once. Separation from the roughly 670-subject first cohort characterized the roughly 130-subject validation cohort, to which the donors belonged. This rearrangement joins TRBV9 to TRBJ2-7; 9 bases align to TRBD1. The clonotype comes from a man aged 18 to 29 in good health and CMV-seropositive. The source material was PBMCs. The CDR3 loop is CASSPRTGESEQYF. The CDR3, as DNA: TGTGCCAGCAGCCCGCGGACAGGGGAGTCCGAGCAGTACTTC.